Listed below are T cell receptor beta chains from one sample, sequenced in a study of shared clonotypes between healthy human individuals. Using immunoSEQ multiplex PCR, the repertoire was profiled, and TCRdb retains in-frame clones only, with some absent. The repertoire includes roughly 1 million clones, around 78% of them detected once, and roughly 0.56% sits in the top ten. The sequencing input was memory CD4+ T cells from PBMCs. These TCRs come from a man younger than 35 in good health. Some clones in this sample may be carry-over from other donors' samples. The CDR3 runs from the conserved cysteine through the conserved F or W. Each record gives: V gene, CDR3 length, J gene, D gene, clone size, CDR3 protein, CDR3 DNA. D genes are given only for firm matches. Some rows have no size entry. The others give once, few or many, or a class for an expanded clone.

V: TRBV5-1; length: 14; J: TRBJ1-2; D: NA; size: NA; CDR3: CASSASRDGYGYTF; DNA: TGCGCCAGCAGCGCAAGCCGGGACGGCTATGGCTACACCTTC
V: TRBV27; length: 17; J: TRBJ1-4; D: NA; size: NA; CDR3: CASIKKGFPPFNEKLFF; DNA: TGTGCCAGCATCAAGAAGGGGTTCCCACCCTTTAATGAAAAACTGTTTTTT
V: TRBV28; length: 14; J: TRBJ2-1; D: TRBD2; size: NA; CDR3: CASSLISGRVEQFF; DNA: TGTGCCAGCAGTTTGATTAGCGGGAGGGTTGAGCAGTTCTTC
V: TRBV4-1; length: 15; J: TRBJ2-5; D: TRBD1; size: NA; CDR3: CASSRYDRDGETQYF; DNA: TGCGCCAGCAGCCGCTACGACAGGGACGGAGAGACCCAGTACTTC
V: TRBV9; length: 14; J: TRBJ1-4; D: TRBD1; size: few; CDR3: CASSQGTVYEKLFF; DNA: TGTGCCAGCAGCCAGGGGACAGTCTATGAAAAACTGTTTTTT
V: TRBV6-5; length: 15; J: TRBJ2-3; D: NA; size: NA; CDR3: CASSPEGLGTDTQYF; DNA: TGTGCCAGCAGCCCGGAGGGACTCGGCACAGATACGCAGTATTTT
V: TRBV28; length: 13; J: TRBJ1-3; D: TRBD1; size: NA; CDR3: CASNRGQGSFGYF; DNA: TGTGCCAGCAATCGGGGACAGGGAAGCTTTGGATATTTT
V: TRBV6-1; length: 19; J: TRBJ2-1; D: NA; size: NA; CDR3: CASSGPGRHLGSSYNEQFF; DNA: TGTGCCAGCAGTGGACCGGGACGCCATCTCGGGAGCTCCTACAATGAGCAGTTCTTC
V: TRBV20-1; length: 11; J: TRBJ1-2; D: NA; size: NA; CDR3: CSARLSPSYTF; DNA: TGCAGTGCTAGACTCTCCCCCAGCTACACCTTC
V: TRBV28; length: 14; J: TRBJ1-4; D: NA; size: NA; CDR3: CASLPGTTNEKLFF; DNA: TGTGCCAGCTTACCAGGGACCACTAATGAAAAACTGTTTTTT
V: TRBV2; length: 15; J: TRBJ1-4; D: TRBD1; size: once; CDR3: CASSSRTGINEKLFF; DNA: TGTGCCAGCAGTTCCCGGACAGGGATAAATGAAAAACTGTTTTTT
V: TRBV7-8; length: 17; J: TRBJ1-5; D: NA; size: once; CDR3: CASSLVVGQYSNQPQHF; DNA: TGTGCCAGCAGCTTAGTTGTAGGACAGTATAGCAATCAGCCCCAGCATTTT
V: TRBV2; length: 13; J: TRBJ1-2; D: NA; size: few; CDR3: CATSGGRNYGYTF; DNA: TGTGCCACCTCCGGCGGCAGGAACTATGGCTACACCTTC
V: TRBV11-2; length: 15; J: TRBJ1-1; D: NA; size: NA; CDR3: CASSSVGRGNTEAFF; DNA: TGTGCCAGCAGCTCAGTGGGACGGGGGAACACTGAAGCTTTCTTT
V: TRBV5-1; length: 17; J: TRBJ2-2; D: TRBD2; size: NA; CDR3: CASSPILLAGDTGELFF; DNA: TGCGCCAGCAGCCCGATCCTCCTAGCGGGAGACACCGGGGAGCTGTTTTTT
V: TRBV4-1; length: 18; J: TRBJ1-5; D: NA; size: many; CDR3: CASSQDIPGLYSNQPQHF; DNA: TGCGCCAGCAGCCAAGATATACCGGGGCTTTATAGCAATCAGCCCCAGCATTTT
V: TRBV7-6; length: 13; J: TRBJ2-5; D: NA; size: once; CDR3: CASSLYKQETQYF; DNA: TGTGCCAGCAGCTTATACAAACAAGAGACCCAGTACTTC
V: TRBV5-4; length: 16; J: TRBJ2-4; D: TRBD1; size: once; CDR3: CASSRGTGAAKNIQYF; DNA: TGTGCCAGCAGCCGCGGGACAGGGGCGGCCAAAAACATTCAGTACTTC
V: TRBV18; length: 14; J: TRBJ2-7; D: NA; size: NA; CDR3: CASSPGTENYEQYF; DNA: TGTGCCAGCTCACCTGGGACGGAAAACTACGAGCAGTACTTC
V: TRBV2; length: 14; J: TRBJ2-2; D: TRBD1; size: few; CDR3: CASRRDRGGGELFF; DNA: TGTGCCAGCAGACGGGACAGGGGTGGCGGGGAGCTGTTTTTT
V: TRBV25-1; length: 15; J: TRBJ2-1; D: TRBD2; size: NA; CDR3: CASSEYQAGVSEQFF; DNA: TGTGCCAGCAGTGAATATCAGGCGGGAGTAAGCGAGCAGTTCTTC
V: TRBV5-1; length: 17; J: TRBJ2-7; D: TRBD2; size: few; CDR3: CASSLGPLAGDSDEQYF; DNA: TGCGCCAGCAGCTTGGGTCCGCTAGCGGGAGATTCCGACGAGCAGTACTTC
V: TRBV6-6; length: 15; J: TRBJ2-1; D: TRBD2; size: NA; CDR3: CASSYGTSGNNEQFF; DNA: TGTGCCAGCAGTTACGGGACTAGCGGAAACAATGAGCAGTTCTTC
V: TRBV6-1; length: 14; J: TRBJ2-7; D: TRBD2; size: NA; CDR3: CASSVGTSSYEQYF; DNA: TGTGCCAGCAGTGTGGGGACTAGCAGTTACGAGCAGTACTTC
V: TRBV11-2; length: 18; J: TRBJ1-5; D: NA; size: NA; CDR3: CASSLDPGGPTQNQPQHF; DNA: TGTGCCAGCAGCTTAGATCCCGGGGGGCCTACTCAAAATCAGCCCCAGCATTTT
V: TRBV28; length: 16; J: TRBJ1-2; D: NA; size: NA; CDR3: CASSPSGAGAKYGYTF; DNA: TGTGCCAGCAGTCCCTCTGGGGCAGGGGCTAAATATGGCTACACCTTC
V: TRBV27; length: 15; J: TRBJ2-1; D: NA; size: NA; CDR3: CASWGQPALYNEQFF; DNA: TGTGCCAGCTGGGGCCAGCCGGCTCTCTACAATGAGCAGTTCTTC
V: TRBV4-2; length: 15; J: TRBJ2-1; D: NA; size: NA; CDR3: CASSQERVSYNEQFF; DNA: TGTGCCAGCAGCCAGGAGCGGGTCTCCTACAATGAGCAGTTCTTC
V: TRBV5-1; length: 15; J: TRBJ1-4; D: NA; size: NA; CDR3: CASSPQRATNEKLFF; DNA: TGCGCCAGCAGCCCACAGAGGGCAACTAATGAAAAACTGTTTTTT
V: TRBV5-1; length: 15; J: TRBJ2-1; D: TRBD2; size: many; CDR3: CATSTLAGGDNEQFF; DNA: TGCGCCACTTCGACCTTAGCGGGAGGGGACAATGAGCAGTTCTTC
V: TRBV2; length: 13; J: TRBJ1-5; D: NA; size: NA; CDR3: CASSAERNQPQHF; DNA: TGTGCCAGCAGTGCGGAGAGAAATCAGCCCCAGCATTTT
V: TRBV21-1; length: 18; J: TRBJ2-6; D: NA; size: NA; CDR3: CASKRGRERAPGANVLTF; DNA: TGTGCCAGCAAAAGGGGAAGGGAGAGGGCCCCTGGGGCCAACGTCCTGACTTTC
V: TRBV7-9; length: 18; J: TRBJ2-1; D: TRBD2; size: few; CDR3: CASSLVPSLAGGQDEQFF; DNA: TGTGCCAGCAGCTTAGTACCCTCCCTAGCGGGAGGGCAGGATGAGCAGTTCTTC
V: TRBV9; length: 14; J: TRBJ2-3; D: NA; size: many; CDR3: CASSVVPSTDTQYF; DNA: TGTGCCAGCAGCGTAGTCCCTAGCACAGATACGCAGTATTTT